The 32 T cell receptor beta chains below all came from one sample that was sequenced in a study of blood T cell repertoires in COVID-19. The repertoire was sequenced with immunoSEQ multiplex PCR; TCRdb's copy has only in-frame clones and lacks some. The sample yields 85,000 to 120,000 clones, about 79% seen once. The sequenced sample was peripheral blood. The source of these receptors is a man older than 75 with COVID-19, enrolled during active disease.

This sequence joins TRBV29-1 and TRBJ2-5; weak D call: TRBD2 (7 bases). Deletions cut 2 bases from V and 5 bases from J, with 15 bases between. The length of the CDR3 is 14 residues. The V gene's germline CDR1 is SQVTM and CDR2 ANQGSEA. CDR3 sequence: CSVETSGGGETQYF. The CDR3 nucleotides are TGCAGCGTTGAAACCTCGGGGGGCGGGGAGACCCAGTACTTC.

The chain is built from TRBV11-2 and TRBJ2-1; 7 bases fit TRBD1. Germline CDR1 is SGHAT and CDR2 is FQNNGV. J lost 4 bases, V lost 0 bases, and 6 bases had no gene match. The CDR3 totals 16 residues. This CDR3 is CASSLERGTVYNEQFF. The CDR3 DNA reads TGTGCCAGCAGCTTAGAAAGGGGGACAGTATACAATGAGCAGTTCTTC.

The chain recombines TRBV19 with TRBJ2-1, with 12 bases matching TRBD2. The CDR3 sequence is 15 residues long. Germline loops: CDR1 LNHDA, CDR2 SQIVND (reference sequence). The V segment lost 10 bases and the J segment 8 bases; nucleotides outside the gene matches: 12. The CDR3 bases are TGTGCCACCAAACAGACTAGCGGGAGTTTCGATGAGCAGTTCTTC. It encodes CATKQTSGSFDEQFF.

The V call is TRBV19, the J call TRBJ1-2; 9 nucleotides match TRBD1. With V trimmed by 4 bases and J by 2 bases, 5 bases remained unmatched. This CDR3 comprises 15 residues. Germline V gene lookup returns CDR1 LNHDA and CDR2 SQIVND (reference sequence). This CDR3 reads CASSSPGTGNYGYTF. The CDR3 DNA follows: TGTGCCAGTAGTAGTCCCGGGACAGGGAACTATGGCTACACCTTC.

This clone was seen a few times. V usage is TRBV30 and J usage is TRBJ1-2; no firm D call. The V gene's germline CDR1 is GTSNPN and CDR2 SVGIG (reference sequence). The CDR3 has 13 residues. V was trimmed by 2 bases and J by 1 base, leaving 8 bases between them. The CDR3 loop is CAWSPPVNYGYTF. CDR3 sequence (DNA): TGTGCCTGGAGTCCCCCTGTTAACTATGGCTACACCTTC.

This chain uses TRBV5-1 with TRBJ1-1; TRBD1 might be the D (5 bases). The CDR3 runs to 15 residues. Germline lookup yields CDR1 SGHRS and CDR2 YFSETQ. V was trimmed by 5 bases and J by 1 base, leaving 15 bases between them. CDR3 DNA: TGCGCCAGCAGGCGGGACGGGGAAAAGAACACTGAAGCTTTCTTT. It yields the protein CASRRDGEKNTEAFF.

V usage is TRBV28 and J usage is TRBJ2-3, with D possibly being TRBD1 (5 bases). The CDR3 runs 14 residues. The germline V gene has CDR1 MDHEN and CDR2 SYDVKM. Between the trimmed V and J ends, which lost 2 bases and 4 bases, there was a span of 10 bases. DNA for the CDR3: TGTGCCAGCAGTTTAGGCGACAGTTCAGATACGCAGTATTTT. It is translated as CASSLGDSSDTQYF.

This clone was seen a handful of times. The J gene is TRBJ2-7, the V gene TRBV5-4; TRBD2 aligns across 9 bases. V was clipped by 0 bases and J by 4 bases; unmatched bases: 2. The CDR3 extends over 14 amino acids. Germline V gives CDR1 SGHNT, CDR2 YYREEE (reference sequence). The CDR3 coding sequence is TGTGCCAGCAGCTTGGGACTAGCGGATTACGAGCAGTACTTC. Its translation: CASSLGLADYEQYF.

J is TRBJ2-3 and V is TRBV3-1 (or the pseudogene TRBV3-2), with TRBD2 matching 8 bases. Germline-derived CDR1 and CDR2 are LGHDT and YNNKEL (reference sequence). The CDR3 spans 17 residues. The trim removed 0 bases at V and 6 bases at J, leaving 11 bases unmatched. The CDR3 here is CASSQDWGAGAGDTQYF. The CDR3 nucleotides read TGTGCCAGCAGCCAAGATTGGGGAGCGGGAGCCGGGGATACGCAGTATTTT.

The rearrangement links TRBV13 to TRBJ1-2, with TRBD1 matching over 8 bases. The length of the CDR3 is 14 residues. In germline, CDR1 is PRHDT, CDR2 FYEKMQ (reference sequence). The V gene end was trimmed by 5 bases and the J gene end by 2 bases; junction bases not matched to a gene: 4. The CDR3 coding sequence is TGTGCCAGCAGCCTGGACAGGGCCAACTATGGCTACACCTTC. It yields the protein CASSLDRANYGYTF.

The chain couples TRBV28 to TRBJ2-5, with 14 bases aligning to TRBD2. CDR1 MDHEN and CDR2 SYDVKM come from the germline V gene. This CDR3 is built from 15 residues. Losses at the gene ends were 6 bases for V and 3 bases for J; bases not matched to a gene: 3. DNA for the CDR3: TGTGCCAGCAGCTGGGGACTAGCGGGAGAAGAGACCCAGTACTTC. Protein product: CASSWGLAGEETQYF.

The chain is built from TRBV19 and TRBJ2-3; TRBD2 agrees at 12 bases. Germline V gene lookup returns CDR1 LNHDA and CDR2 SQIVND (reference sequence). This CDR3 region has 16 residues. J was trimmed by 7 bases and V by 8 bases; bases with no gene match: 13. This CDR3 is CASQPKTSGRTHTQYF. The CDR3 coding sequence is TGTGCCAGTCAACCTAAAACTAGCGGGAGGACGCATACGCAGTATTTT.

The chain recombines TRBV29-1 with TRBJ1-2; weak D call: TRBD1 (5 bases). Germline loops: CDR1 SQVTM, CDR2 ANQGSEA. The ends were cut back, 4 bases at V and 2 bases at J, with 5 bases in the middle. CDR3 length: 11 amino acids. The CDR3, as DNA: TGCAGCGTTGGGACAAACTATGGCTACACCTTC. Its protein product is CSVGTNYGYTF.

This sequence joins TRBV4-1 and TRBJ1-1; D gene uncertain. The V gene lost 0 bases and the J gene lost 8 bases, with 10 bases spanning the gap. CDR1 and CDR2 (germline): MGHRA, YSYEKL. The CDR3 is 13 amino acids. The CDR3: CASSQDQADEAFF. For the CDR3, the DNA is TGCGCCAGCAGCCAAGATCAGGCCGACGAAGCTTTCTTT.

To note about this clone: Additional DNA sequences in this sample encode the identical CDR3. V gene TRBV5-1 combines with J gene TRBJ1-6; TRBD1 aligns across 9 bases. CDR1 is SGHRS and CDR2 is YFSETQ in the germline V gene. CDR3 length equals 14 residues. V trimming: 4 bases; J trimming: 5 bases; junction bases outside the gene matches: 1. DNA of the CDR3: TGCGCCAGCAGCCGGACAGGGGATAATTCACCCCTCCACTTT. This translates into CASSRTGDNSPLHF.

As concerns this clone: A read error may explain this, as a much larger clone is one base away. The chain combines TRBV5-4 with TRBJ2-7, with 7 nucleotides matching TRBD1. Trimming cost V 4 bases and J 2 bases; bases outside gene matches: 3. CDR1 and CDR2 (germline): SGHNT, YYREEE (reference sequence). This CDR3 is built from 13 residues. CDR3 nucleotide sequence: TGTGCCAGCAGCACCGGGACAGCCTACGAGCAGTACTTC. It translates to CASSTGTAYEQYF.

The chain carries TRBV6-6 and TRBJ1-5, with 8 bases matching TRBD1. V lost 2 bases and J lost 6; bases outside the gene matches: 3. The length of the CDR3 is 14 residues. Germline CDR1 reads MNHNY; CDR2 reads SVGAGI (reference sequence). The CDR3 is CASSYGDRSQPQHF. The CDR3 DNA is TGTGCCAGCAGTTACGGGGACAGGTCTCAGCCCCAGCATTTT.

This clone was seen only a few times. This chain links TRBV4-3 with TRBJ1-5; 8 bases are shared with TRBD1. The CDR3 runs to 15 residues. J lost 7 bases, V lost 0 bases, and 5 bases had no gene match. CDR1 and CDR2 (germline): LGHNA, YSLEER. CDR3 DNA sequence: TGCGCCAGCAGCCAAGACACAGGGGGGGGACAGCCCCAGCATTTT. Encoded protein: CASSQDTGGGQPQHF.

V usage is TRBV6-5 and J usage is TRBJ1-1; 9 nucleotides agree with TRBD1. The CDR3 sequence is 14 residues long. V lost 6 bases, J lost 4 bases, and 6 bases stayed unmatched. Germline V CDR1 and CDR2: MNHEY, SVGAGI. CDR3 sequence (DNA): TGTGCCAGCAGCCCGGACAGGGGTTTCACTGAAGCTTTCTTT. Translated, it gives CASSPDRGFTEAFF.

This clone was recorded a few times. The chain has TRBV6-2 or TRBV6-3 and TRBJ2-1, with TRBD2 matching 9 bases. J lost 6 bases, V lost 5 bases, and 17 bases had no gene match. This CDR3 has 18 residues. CDR1 is MNHEY and CDR2 is SVGEGT in the germline V gene. The DNA of the CDR3 is TGTGCCAGCAGTCCCTCCTGGCGGGAGGGCCTCTTTGCCAATGAGCAGTTCTTC. It is translated as CASSPSWREGLFANEQFF.

This rearrangement joins TRBV7-9 to TRBJ2-1, with TRBD1 matching over 11 bases. The CDR3 runs 16 residues. V shed 5 bases and J 6 bases; nucleotides not matched to a gene: 9. The germline gives CDR1 SEHNR, CDR2 FQNEAQ (reference sequence). CDR3 loop: CASSTHRDRGGNEQFF. CDR3 sequence (DNA): TGTGCCAGCAGCACCCACCGGGACAGGGGGGGCAATGAGCAGTTCTTC.

The chain links TRBV28 to TRBJ1-5, with D perhaps matching TRBD1 (5 bases). This CDR3 comprises 15 residues. V was clipped by 6 bases and J by 0 bases, with 12 bases between them. The germline CDR1 and CDR2 sequences are MDHEN and SYDVKM. The CDR3 DNA sequence: TGTGCCAGCAGGCGCGACAGTTATAGCAATCAGCCCCAGCATTTT. Its protein is CASRRDSYSNQPQHF.

This clone is a singleton in its sample. This chain links TRBV25-1 with TRBJ2-7, with 10 bases lining up with TRBD1. Germline CDR1 reads MGHDK; CDR2 reads SYGVNS. The ends lost 6 bases at V and 1 base at J; junction bases unmatched: 3. This CDR3 comprises 14 residues. This CDR3 reads CASRGGQGSYEQYF. The CDR3 DNA follows: TGTGCCAGCAGGGGGGGACAGGGGTCCTACGAGCAGTACTTC.

The chain couples TRBV6-4 to TRBJ2-1, with 8 bases matching TRBD2. The J segment lost 4 bases and the V segment lost 0 bases, leaving 5 bases of the junction unmatched. CDR1 and CDR2 (germline): MRHNA, SNTAGT. The length of the CDR3 is 16 residues. The CDR3 DNA follows: TGTGCCAGCAGTGACTCGAGGACTAGCAGATACAATGAGCAGTTCTTC. Residues: CASSDSRTSRYNEQFF.

The chain is built from TRBV4-3 and TRBJ1-5; perhaps TRBD1 as D (6 bases). From germline, CDR1 is LGHNA and CDR2 YSLEER. This CDR3 has 19 amino acids. V lost 0 bases, J lost 4 bases, and 22 bases lay in between. This chain's CDR3 is CASSQDLLAGAELNQPQHF. The CDR3 coding sequence is TGCGCCAGCAGCCAAGATCTTCTTGCAGGGGCGGAACTAAATCAGCCCCAGCATTTT.

The rearrangement joins TRBV5-5 to TRBJ1-4; TRBD1 is a possible D gene (6 bases). Germline values: CDR1 SGHKS, CDR2 YYEKEE (reference sequence). Trimming pared 4 bases from V and 6 bases from J, leaving 13 bases between. The CDR3 consists of 14 residues. The CDR3 spells CASSLTGRDEKLFF. The CDR3 DNA reads as TGTGCCAGCAGCCTTACAGGGAGGGATGAAAAACTGTTTTTT.

The chain uses TRBV12-3 or TRBV12-4 and TRBJ1-6; D is ambiguous. This CDR3 contains 13 residues. Trimming left V 6 bases short and J 9 bases short, with 12 bases between. The CDR3 nucleotides are TGTGCCAGCAGATCCCTGAGCGGTTCACCCCTCCACTTT. Protein sequence: CASRSLSGSPLHF.

The CDR3 DNA follows: TGTGCCATCAGGATTAGCGGGAGTGCATCCGAGCAGTACTTC. Its translation: CAIRISGSASEQYF. The V and J genes are TRBV10-3 and TRBJ2-7; 9 bases match TRBD2. Germline CDR1 ENHRY, CDR2 SYGVKD. The CDR3 runs to 14 residues. With 6 bases clipped from V and 6 bases from J, the junction kept 9 bases outside the gene matches.

This rearrangement joins TRBV6-1 to TRBJ1-1, with a weak D call TRBD1 (5 bases). V lost 0 bases, J lost 4 bases, and 9 bases lay in between. This CDR3 spans 14 amino acids. Germline CDR1 and CDR2: MNHNS and SASEGT. The chain's CDR3 is CASSEAWGGTEAFF. The DNA for the CDR3 is TGTGCCAGCAGTGAAGCGTGGGGGGGCACTGAAGCTTTCTTT.

J is TRBJ2-1 and V is TRBV28; D gene unclear. This CDR3 is built from 16 residues. V was clipped by 7 bases and J by 0 bases, with 16 bases between them. Per the germline V gene, CDR1 is MDHEN and CDR2 is SYDVKM. The CDR3: CASTAPSASSYNEQFF. The DNA of the CDR3 is TGTGCCAGCACCGCCCCCAGTGCTAGCTCCTACAATGAGCAGTTCTTC.

This sequence joins TRBV9 and TRBJ2-7; D is perhaps TRBD2 (7 bases). Trimming cost V 6 bases and J 3 bases, with 34 bases left between them. Germline-derived CDR1 and CDR2 are SGDLS and YYNGEE. CDR3 length: 20 amino acids. This CDR3 reads CASKQGKLREGYQPNYEQYF. The CDR3 DNA is TGTGCCAGCAAACAGGGAAAATTGAGGGAGGGCTACCAGCCTAACTACGAGCAGTACTTC.

This sequence joins TRBV5-1 and TRBJ2-3; 12 bases are shared with TRBD2. The germline V gene has CDR1 SGHRS and CDR2 YFSETQ. The CDR3 runs 15 residues. The V gene end was trimmed by 0 bases and the J gene end by 5 bases; junction bases not matched to a gene: 1. The CDR3 spells CASSLGLAGVDTQYF. The CDR3 bases are TGCGCCAGCAGCTTGGGACTAGCGGGAGTAGATACGCAGTATTTT.